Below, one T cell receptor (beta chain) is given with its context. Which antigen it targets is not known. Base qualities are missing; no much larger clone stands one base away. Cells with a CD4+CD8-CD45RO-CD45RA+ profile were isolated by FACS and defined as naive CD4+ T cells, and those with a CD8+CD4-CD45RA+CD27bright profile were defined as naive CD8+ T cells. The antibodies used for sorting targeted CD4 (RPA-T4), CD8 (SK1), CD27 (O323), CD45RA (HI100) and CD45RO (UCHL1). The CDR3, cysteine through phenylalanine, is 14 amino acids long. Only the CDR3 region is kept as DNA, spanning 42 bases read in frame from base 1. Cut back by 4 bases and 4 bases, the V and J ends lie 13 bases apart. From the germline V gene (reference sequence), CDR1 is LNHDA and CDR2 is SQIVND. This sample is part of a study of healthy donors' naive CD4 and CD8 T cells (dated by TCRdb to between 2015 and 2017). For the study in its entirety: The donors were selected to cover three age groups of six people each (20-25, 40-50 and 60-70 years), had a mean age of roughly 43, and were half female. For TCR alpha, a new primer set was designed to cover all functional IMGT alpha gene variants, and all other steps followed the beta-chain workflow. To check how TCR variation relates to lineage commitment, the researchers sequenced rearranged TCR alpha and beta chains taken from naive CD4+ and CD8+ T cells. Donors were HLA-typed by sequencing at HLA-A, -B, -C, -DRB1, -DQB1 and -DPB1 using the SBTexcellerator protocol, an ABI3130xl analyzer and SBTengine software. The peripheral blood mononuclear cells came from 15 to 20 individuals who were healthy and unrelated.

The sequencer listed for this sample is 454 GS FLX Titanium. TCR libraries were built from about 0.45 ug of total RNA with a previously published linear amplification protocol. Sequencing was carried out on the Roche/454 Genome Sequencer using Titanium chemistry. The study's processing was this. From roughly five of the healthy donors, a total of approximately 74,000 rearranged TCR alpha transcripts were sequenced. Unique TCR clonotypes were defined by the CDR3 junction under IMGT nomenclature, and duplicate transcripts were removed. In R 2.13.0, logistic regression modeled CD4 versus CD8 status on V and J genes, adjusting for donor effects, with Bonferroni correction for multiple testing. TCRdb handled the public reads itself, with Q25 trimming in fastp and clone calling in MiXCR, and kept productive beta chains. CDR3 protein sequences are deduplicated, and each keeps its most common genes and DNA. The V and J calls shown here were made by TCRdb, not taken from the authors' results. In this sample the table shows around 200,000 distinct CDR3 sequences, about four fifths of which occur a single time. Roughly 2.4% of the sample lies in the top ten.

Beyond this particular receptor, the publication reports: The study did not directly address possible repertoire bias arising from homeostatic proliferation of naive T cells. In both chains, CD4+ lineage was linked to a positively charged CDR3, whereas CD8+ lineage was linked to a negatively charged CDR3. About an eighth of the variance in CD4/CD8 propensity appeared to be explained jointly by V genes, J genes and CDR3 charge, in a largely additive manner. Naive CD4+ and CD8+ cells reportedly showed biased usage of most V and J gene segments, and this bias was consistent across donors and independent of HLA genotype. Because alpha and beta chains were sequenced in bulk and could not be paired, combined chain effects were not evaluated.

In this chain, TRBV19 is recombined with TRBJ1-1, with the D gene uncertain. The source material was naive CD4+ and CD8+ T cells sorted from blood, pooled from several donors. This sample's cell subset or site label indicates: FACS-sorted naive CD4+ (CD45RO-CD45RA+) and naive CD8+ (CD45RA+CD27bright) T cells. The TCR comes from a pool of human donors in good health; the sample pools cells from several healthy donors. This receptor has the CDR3 CASSTLTSGTEAFF. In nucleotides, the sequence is TGTGCCAGTAGTACCCTGACATCGGGCACTGAAGCTTTCTTT.